This T cell receptor (beta chain) came from a study of immune evolution from preneoplasia to lung adenocarcinoma. Each case's diagnosis was confirmed by two pathologists on H&E. From germline, CDR1 is MNHNS and CDR2 SASEGT. The V and J ends lost 8 bases and 0 bases respectively, with 7 bases between them. The CDR3 loop spans 12 amino acids. The repertoire was sequenced with immunoSEQ multiplex PCR; TCRdb's copy has only in-frame clones and lacks some. The table shows around 21,000 clones, with roughly 76% occurring only once. The TCR originated in a person between 60 and 70 years old with lung adenocarcinoma. The sequenced sample consisted of FFPE invasive lung adenocarcinoma tissue. The chain carries TRBV6-1 and TRBJ1-2; D call uncertain. The CDR3 coding sequence is TGTGCCAGCGTTTTGGCTAACTATGGCTACACCTTC. Amino acid sequence: CASVLANYGYTF.